The clone carrying this TCR beta chain was seen a few times. Sorting isolated naive CD8 T cells as CD8+CD4-CCR7+CD45RA+ events. This specimen comes from a study of molecular identifiers for immune sequencing clone quantification. One entry per CDR3 protein results from TCRdb running MiXCR on the PCR reads. The sample lists about 640,000 distinct CDR3 sequences; about 20% were seen once. V dropped 3 bases and J dropped 5 bases, with 10 bases sitting between them. The CDR3 sequence is 13 residues long. CDR1 is SEHNR and CDR2 is FQNEAQ in the germline V gene (reference sequence). The chain combines TRBV7-9 with TRBJ2-5; possible D gene TRBD2, 5 bases. This receptor was obtained from a human donor in good health. Some libraries in this study had Jurkat cell RNA spiked in. The sequenced material came from naive CD8+ T cells from blood, with Jurkat cell RNA spiked in. Subset indicated: FACS-sorted CD8+CD4-CCR7+CD45RA+ naive T cells. The CDR3 spells CASSFEGSETQYF. CDR3 bases: TGTGCCAGCAGCTTCGAGGGATCGGAGACCCAGTACTTC.